A single sample gave rise to the 19 T cell receptor beta chains below, sequenced in a study of post-analysis software for immune sequencing data. Carried by the TCR beta cDNA libraries were unique molecular identifiers. TCRdb re-analysed the PCR reads in MiXCR, keeping a single row per CDR3 protein. The sample consists of hundreds of thousands of distinct CDR3 sequences, 55% to 60% of them appearing once. Their antigen targets remain unknown. Overall study findings and caveats: The five TRBV segments detected at higher frequency in patients than in controls included TRBV5-6, TRBV5-1 and TRBV20-1.

Sequencing input: blood. Every receptor here comes from a girl between 2 and 10 years old with multiple sclerosis.

The chain recombines TRBV21-1 with TRBJ2-1; the DNA was not compared with TRBD2, the D call given in the table. TRBV21-1 constitutes a pseudogene. CDR3 length: 16 amino acids. The CDR3 spells CASSKGTSLPGNEQFF. DNA of the CDR3: TGTGCCAGCAGCAAAGGGACCTCCTTACCGGGCAATGAGCAGTTCTTC.

This chain links TRBV12-3 or TRBV12-4 with TRBJ2-5; the D gene is possibly TRBD2 (5 bases). V was clipped by 6 bases and J by 2 bases, with 16 bases between them. CDR3 size: 15 residues. This CDR3 reads CASRSVTRRQETQYF. The CDR3 DNA follows: TGTGCCAGCAGATCGGTTACTAGACGACAAGAGACCCAGTACTTC.

This clonotype has only a few counts. The CDR3 nucleotides are TGTGCCAGCAGCCAGTTAGGGGGGAACCTTAATTCACCCCTCCACTTT. This encodes CASSQLGGNLNSPLHF. The chain employs TRBV7-2 and TRBJ1-6; D is perhaps TRBD1 (6 bases). V was shortened by 5 bases and J by 6 bases, with 17 bases between the two germline ends. CDR3 size: 16 residues. Germline loops: CDR1 SGHTA, CDR2 FQGNSA.

The chain carries TRBV6-2 or TRBV6-3 and TRBJ2-5; 13 bases map to TRBD2. This CDR3 spans 19 amino acids. V lost 5 bases to trimming and J lost 5 bases; unmatched junction nucleotides: 17. Germline V lookup: CDR1 MNHEY, CDR2 SVGEGT. In DNA, the CDR3 is TGTGCCAGCAGTCGTGACTGGACTAGCGGGGGATTCAGCGGCGAGACCCAGTACTTC. The encoded protein is CASSRDWTSGGFSGETQYF.

The chain carries TRBV6-6 and TRBJ2-1, with D possibly being TRBD1 (6 bases). The germline V gene encodes CDR1 MNHNY and CDR2 SVGAGI (reference sequence). V lost 6 bases and J lost 7, with 16 bases in between. The CDR3 has 14 residues. The CDR3 region is CASRPAGTTNEQFF. In nucleotides, the CDR3 is TGTGCCAGCAGACCGGCCGGGACAACTAATGAGCAGTTCTTC.

The V call is TRBV13, the J call TRBJ2-3; D is unclear. Germline loops: CDR1 PRHDT, CDR2 FYEKMQ (reference sequence). V was pared by 1 base and J by 5 bases, with 13 bases between. The CDR3 length is 15 residues. Here the CDR3 reads CASSLVPVLRDTQYF. DNA for the CDR3: TGTGCCAGCAGCTTAGTGCCGGTCCTCCGAGATACGCAGTATTTT.

The rearrangement joins TRBV27 to TRBJ2-3; D may match TRBD1 or TRBD2 (5 bases each). Per the germline V gene, CDR1 is MNHEY and CDR2 is SMNVEV (reference sequence). This CDR3 region has 16 residues. Trimming took off 4 bases at V and 1 base at J, with 15 bases between the two ends. In nucleotides, the CDR3 is TGTGCCAGCAGTTGGGGCCCTAGCTGGGGCACAGATACGCAGTATTTT. Translating gives CASSWGPSWGTDTQYF.

V gene TRBV27 combines with J gene TRBJ1-1; no firm D call. This CDR3 comprises 13 residues. Germline assignment: CDR1 MNHEY and CDR2 SMNVEV (reference sequence). Trimming took off 8 bases at V and 1 base at J, with 11 bases between the two ends. For the CDR3, the DNA is TGTGCCAGCGGGTTCCAATCGAACACTGAAGCTTTCTTT. Translation: CASGFQSNTEAFF.

In this sample, this clonotype turned up a few times. The V call is TRBV9, the J call TRBJ2-4; 7 nucleotides agree with TRBD2. CDR1 and CDR2 from the germline V gene are SGDLS and YYNGEE. The CDR3 consists of 21 residues. V lost 4 bases, J lost 0 bases, and 22 bases stayed unmatched. The CDR3 bases are TGTGCCAGCAGCCCGCGAAGGAGCGGGGCTGATAACCGTCTAGCCAAAAACATTCAGTACTTC. The encoded protein is CASSPRRSGADNRLAKNIQYF.

This chain links TRBV5-1 with TRBJ1-2, with 10 bases fitting TRBD1. Germline lookup yields CDR1 SGHRS and CDR2 YFSETQ. The V and J ends lost 3 bases and 5 bases, in that order; junction bases with no gene match: 7. CDR3 size: 15 residues. Here the CDR3 reads CASSSGQGLGYGYTF. The CDR3 region has the DNA TGCGCCAGCAGCTCGGGACAGGGGCTCGGGTATGGCTACACCTTC. The full variable domain, its missing parts supplied by reference TRBV5-1 and TRBJ1-2, is KAGVTQTPRYLIKTRGQQVTLSCSPISGHRSVSWYQQTPGQGLQFLFEYFSETQRNKGNFPGRFSGRQFSNSRSEMNVSTLELGDSALYLCASSSGQGLGYGYTFGSGTRLTVV.

V is TRBV18 and J is TRBJ2-1, with a possible D match to TRBD1 (7 bases). Germline V gives CDR1 KGHSH, CDR2 LQKENI. V lost 5 bases and J lost 6, with 17 bases in between. CDR3 length: 15 residues. DNA for the CDR3: TGTGCCAGCTCATTACAGGAGGGGGCAGGCAATGAGCAGTTCTTC. It encodes CASSLQEGAGNEQFF.

The gene calls are TRBV29-1 and TRBJ2-3, with 8 bases lining up with TRBD1. This CDR3 spans 13 amino acids. Germline trimming cut 2 bases from V and 3 bases from J; bases unmatched to any gene: 1. From germline, CDR1 is SQVTM and CDR2 ANQGSEA. DNA of the CDR3: TGCAGCGTTGAAAGGACAGGGACAGATACGCAGTATTTT. This encodes CSVERTGTDTQYF.

The chain recombines TRBV20-1 with TRBJ2-5; a weak D match, TRBD2 (6 bases). Germline loops: CDR1 DFQATT, CDR2 SNEGSKA (reference sequence). CDR3 length: 16 residues. Trimming stripped 1 base from V and 5 bases from J, with 20 bases between. The CDR3 DNA reads as TGCAGTGCTAGAGCGGTTCGGGCGGAGGGAGCCGAGACCCAGTACTTC. Translating it yields CSARAVRAEGAETQYF.

This clonotype was seen more than once but under ten times. The chain uses TRBV11-2 and TRBJ2-1; possibly TRBD2 for D (5 bases). The germline CDR1 and CDR2 sequences are SGHAT and FQNNGV. The CDR3 has 13 amino acids. Trimming cost V 3 bases and J 7 bases, with 10 bases left between them. The CDR3 DNA sequence: TGTGCCAGCAGCTTCCTAGCCTTAAATGAGCAGTTCTTC. The encoded protein is CASSFLALNEQFF.

The chain carries TRBV10-1 and TRBJ2-3, with TRBD2 matching over 9 bases. CDR1 is WNHNN, CDR2 SYGVQD, per germline (reference sequence). The CDR3 length is 17 residues. The V and J ends lost 0 bases and 1 base, in that order; junction bases with no gene match: 5. The CDR3: CASSESIAGVGTDTQYF. CDR3 DNA sequence: TGCGCCAGCAGTGAGTCGATAGCGGGAGTGGGCACAGATACGCAGTATTTT.

This clonotype has just one count. The chain carries TRBV12-3 or TRBV12-4 and TRBJ2-7, with TRBD2 as a possible D gene (6 bases). V gave up 2 bases and J gave up 2 bases, with 16 bases separating them. This CDR3 is built from 16 residues. Here the CDR3 reads CASSLSLSGAPYEQYF. The DNA of the CDR3 is TGTGCCAGCAGTTTATCCCTTAGCGGAGCCCCCTACGAGCAGTACTTC.

The chain couples TRBV5-6 to TRBJ2-5, with D possibly matching TRBD1 (7 bases). Per the germline V gene, CDR1 is SGHDT and CDR2 is YYEEEE. The CDR3 is made up of 16 amino acids. V was cut by 2 bases and J by 3 bases, with 17 bases left in between. This CDR3 reads CASSLQGRWTEETQYF. The DNA for the CDR3 is TGTGCCAGCAGCTTACAGGGGAGGTGGACGGAAGAGACCCAGTACTTC.

The V gene is TRBV4-1, the J gene TRBJ2-1; perhaps TRBD2 as D (7 bases). Germline loops: CDR1 MGHRA, CDR2 YSYEKL. CDR3 length: 15 residues. V lost 9 bases, J lost 1 base, and 16 bases lay in between. Written as DNA, the CDR3 is TGCGCCAGTAAGGGGGGAGGGCCATCCTACAATGAGCAGTTCTTC. As protein: CASKGGGPSYNEQFF.

The J gene is TRBJ2-5, the V gene TRBV15; 7 positions match TRBD2. Per germline, CDR1 LNHNV and CDR2 YYDKDF (reference sequence). J lost 3 bases, V lost 2 bases, and 12 bases had no gene match. This CDR3 has 17 residues. The CDR3 region is CATSRNTGRGEKETQYF. CDR3 coding DNA: TGTGCCACCAGCAGAAATACGGGACGGGGGGAAAAAGAGACCCAGTACTTC.